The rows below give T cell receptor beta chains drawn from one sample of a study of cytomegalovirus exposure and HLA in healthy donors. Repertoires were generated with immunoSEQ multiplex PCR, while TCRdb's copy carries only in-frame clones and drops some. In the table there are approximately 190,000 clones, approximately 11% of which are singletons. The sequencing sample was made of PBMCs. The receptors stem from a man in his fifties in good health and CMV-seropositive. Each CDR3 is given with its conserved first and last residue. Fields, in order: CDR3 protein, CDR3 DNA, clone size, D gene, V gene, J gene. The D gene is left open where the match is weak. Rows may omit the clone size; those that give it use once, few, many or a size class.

CDR3aa: CASSLPEHGLYGYTF; CDR3nt: TGTGCCAGCAGCTTACCAGAACACGGACTCTATGGCTACACCTTC; abundance: few; d_gene: -; v_gene: TRBV7-9; j_gene: TRBJ1-2
CDR3aa: CASSYSVSYNEQFF; CDR3nt: TGTGCCAGCAGTTACTCTGTCAGCTACAATGAGCAGTTCTTC; abundance: -; d_gene: -; v_gene: TRBV6-5; j_gene: TRBJ2-1
CDR3aa: CASSRSTASRIHSPLHF; CDR3nt: TGTGCCAGCAGCCGTTCGACAGCGTCGAGAATTCATTCACCCCTCCACTTT; abundance: few; d_gene: -; v_gene: TRBV7-9; j_gene: TRBJ1-6
CDR3aa: CASRRDPAAEQYF; CDR3nt: TGTGCCAGCAGGCGGGACCCGGCCGCCGAGCAGTACTTC; abundance: few; d_gene: -; v_gene: TRBV2; j_gene: TRBJ2-7
CDR3aa: CASSLSTGGPIYF; CDR3nt: TGTGCCAGCAGTTTATCAACAGGGGGCCCCATATATTTT; abundance: -; d_gene: TRBD1; v_gene: TRBV28; j_gene: TRBJ1-3
CDR3aa: CASKETVMKETQYF; CDR3nt: TGTGCCAGCAAAGAGACAGTCATGAAAGAGACCCAGTACTTC; abundance: few; d_gene: -; v_gene: TRBV6-5; j_gene: TRBJ2-5
CDR3aa: CASSEMWTGGRQPQHF; CDR3nt: TGTGCCAGCAGTGAAATGTGGACAGGGGGGCGCCAGCCCCAGCATTTT; abundance: -; d_gene: TRBD1; v_gene: TRBV2; j_gene: TRBJ1-5
CDR3aa: CASSSGTIGTGKQPQHF; CDR3nt: TGTGCCAGCAGCTCCGGGACCATTGGGACAGGGAAACAGCCCCAGCATTTT; abundance: few; d_gene: TRBD1; v_gene: TRBV11-2; j_gene: TRBJ1-5
CDR3aa: CASSLGGRTDTQYF; CDR3nt: TGTGCCAGCAGTTTGGGGGGGCGCACAGATACGCAGTATTTT; abundance: few; d_gene: -; v_gene: TRBV27; j_gene: TRBJ2-3
CDR3aa: CSAPFTDTQYF; CDR3nt: TGCAGTGCTCCCTTCACAGATACGCAGTATTTT; abundance: -; d_gene: -; v_gene: TRBV20-1; j_gene: TRBJ2-3
CDR3aa: CASGPPGQGGNEQFF; CDR3nt: TGTGCTAGTGGTCCACCGGGACAGGGGGGAAATGAGCAGTTCTTC; abundance: -; d_gene: TRBD1; v_gene: TRBV12-5; j_gene: TRBJ2-1
CDR3aa: CASSSPGGETQYF; CDR3nt: TGTGCCAGCAGTTCGCCAGGTGGAGAGACCCAGTACTTC; abundance: -; d_gene: -; v_gene: TRBV28; j_gene: TRBJ2-5
CDR3aa: CAITNSGQGIEQYF; CDR3nt: TGTGCCATCACAAACTCGGGACAGGGCATCGAGCAGTACTTC; abundance: -; d_gene: TRBD1; v_gene: TRBV10-3; j_gene: TRBJ2-7
CDR3aa: CASSLSGFGGNTIYF; CDR3nt: TGTGCCAGCAGCTTATCGGGTTTCGGGGGAAACACCATATATTTT; abundance: -; d_gene: -; v_gene: TRBV7-2; j_gene: TRBJ1-3
CDR3aa: CASSDRGGTSTDTQYF; CDR3nt: TGTGCCAGTAGCGATAGGGGGGGGACTAGCACAGATACGCAGTATTTT; abundance: -; d_gene: -; v_gene: TRBV19; j_gene: TRBJ2-3
CDR3aa: CASSSSGTGSYNEQFF; CDR3nt: TGTGCCAGCAGTTCTTCAGGGACAGGTTCATACAATGAGCAGTTCTTC; abundance: few; d_gene: TRBD1; v_gene: TRBV6-4; j_gene: TRBJ2-1
CDR3aa: CASSTPRLALSSTGELFF; CDR3nt: TGTGCCAGCAGTACCCCAAGACTAGCACTCTCGTCCACCGGGGAGCTGTTTTTT; abundance: few; d_gene: TRBD2; v_gene: TRBV28; j_gene: TRBJ2-2
CDR3aa: CAWSVQLNTEAFF; CDR3nt: TGTGCCTGGAGTGTACAACTGAACACTGAAGCTTTCTTT; abundance: -; d_gene: -; v_gene: TRBV30; j_gene: TRBJ1-1
CDR3aa: CASSPLGAFSSTDTQYF; CDR3nt: TGTGCCAGCAGCCCCCTTGGGGCCTTTTCTAGCACAGATACGCAGTATTTT; abundance: few; d_gene: -; v_gene: TRBV9; j_gene: TRBJ2-3
CDR3aa: CASSLRLRGAGSNQPQHF; CDR3nt: TGTGCCAGCAGCCTCCGCTTGCGGGGGGCGGGGAGCAATCAGCCCCAGCATTTT; abundance: -; d_gene: -; v_gene: TRBV7-8; j_gene: TRBJ1-5
CDR3aa: CASSPGVGETQYF; CDR3nt: TGCGCCAGCAGCCCGGGGGTAGGGGAGACCCAGTACTTC; abundance: few; d_gene: -; v_gene: TRBV5-1; j_gene: TRBJ2-5
CDR3aa: CASSLSVRAQPQHF; CDR3nt: TGTGCCAGCAGCTTGTCCGTCAGGGCCCAGCCCCAGCATTTT; abundance: few; d_gene: -; v_gene: TRBV5-5; j_gene: TRBJ1-5
CDR3aa: CASSLVGGSHEKLFF; CDR3nt: TGTGCCAGCAGCTTGGTGGGGGGTTCCCATGAAAAACTGTTTTTT; abundance: few; d_gene: -; v_gene: TRBV5-8; j_gene: TRBJ1-4
CDR3aa: CASSSTGAGDGYTF; CDR3nt: TGTGCCAGCAGTTCAACAGGGGCAGGGGATGGCTACACCTTC; abundance: -; d_gene: TRBD1; v_gene: TRBV6-5; j_gene: TRBJ1-2
CDR3aa: CASSPISGTGTGKNSPLHF; CDR3nt: TGTGCCAGCAGCCCTATCTCGGGGACCGGGACAGGAAAAAATTCACCCCTCCACTTT; abundance: -; d_gene: TRBD1; v_gene: TRBV4-2; j_gene: TRBJ1-6
CDR3aa: CASSFDRETGAFF; CDR3nt: TGCGCCAGCAGTTTTGACAGGGAAACAGGAGCTTTCTTT; abundance: few; d_gene: TRBD1; v_gene: TRBV5-1; j_gene: TRBJ1-1
CDR3aa: CASSQRKRGVAYNEQFF; CDR3nt: TGTGCCAGCAGCCAAAGAAAGCGGGGGGTGGCCTACAATGAGCAGTTCTTC; abundance: -; d_gene: TRBD2; v_gene: TRBV14; j_gene: TRBJ2-1
CDR3aa: CASSAVGEKLFF; CDR3nt: TGTGCCAGCAGTGCAGTCGGGGAAAAACTGTTTTTT; abundance: -; d_gene: -; v_gene: TRBV6-1; j_gene: TRBJ1-4
CDR3aa: CASSLPPARSEFF; CDR3nt: TGTGCCAGCAGCTTACCGCCCGCAAGGAGTGAGTTCTTC; abundance: few; d_gene: -; v_gene: TRBV7-2; j_gene: TRBJ2-1
CDR3aa: CASSSSGVLGETQYF; CDR3nt: TGTGCCAGCAGCTCTAGCGGGGTGCTAGGAGAGACCCAGTACTTC; abundance: few; d_gene: TRBD2; v_gene: TRBV5-4; j_gene: TRBJ2-5
CDR3aa: CASSLATQRQGTDTQYF; CDR3nt: TGTGCCAGCAGCTTAGCAACCCAGCGGCAAGGCACAGATACGCAGTATTTT; abundance: few; d_gene: -; v_gene: TRBV7-9; j_gene: TRBJ2-3
CDR3aa: CASSIDRGDGYTF; CDR3nt: TGCGCCAGCAGCATCGACAGGGGGGACGGCTACACCTTC; abundance: -; d_gene: TRBD1; v_gene: TRBV5-1; j_gene: TRBJ1-2
CDR3aa: CASSFLPGQGSTEAFF; CDR3nt: TGTGCCAGCAGTTTTCTGCCGGGACAGGGGAGCACTGAAGCTTTCTTT; abundance: -; d_gene: TRBD1; v_gene: TRBV28; j_gene: TRBJ1-1
CDR3aa: CASSLSFQNTGELFF; CDR3nt: TGTGCCAGCAGCTTGTCATTTCAGAACACCGGGGAGCTGTTTTTT; abundance: few; d_gene: -; v_gene: TRBV5-6; j_gene: TRBJ2-2
CDR3aa: CAWGLGQYNSPLHF; CDR3nt: TGTGCCTGGGGCCTAGGCCAGTATAATTCACCCCTCCACTTT; abundance: few; d_gene: -; v_gene: TRBV30; j_gene: TRBJ1-6
CDR3aa: CASRIQEGAGGPRETQYF; CDR3nt: TGTGCAAGTCGCATACAGGAAGGAGCGGGGGGGCCTAGAGAGACCCAGTACTTC; abundance: few; d_gene: -; v_gene: TRBV12-2; j_gene: TRBJ2-5
CDR3aa: CSVARQGSGYTF; CDR3nt: TGCAGCGTTGCTAGACAGGGGAGCGGCTACACCTTC; abundance: few; d_gene: TRBD1; v_gene: TRBV29-1; j_gene: TRBJ1-2
CDR3aa: CASSFKGQTGVMGQPQHF; CDR3nt: TGTGCCAGCAGCTTTAAGGGGCAAACTGGAGTTATGGGTCAGCCCCAGCATTTT; abundance: -; d_gene: -; v_gene: TRBV7-3; j_gene: TRBJ1-5
CDR3aa: CASSIGLAEFNEQFF; CDR3nt: TGTGCCAGCAGCATTGGACTAGCGGAGTTTAATGAGCAGTTCTTC; abundance: few; d_gene: TRBD2; v_gene: TRBV5-5; j_gene: TRBJ2-1
CDR3aa: CASSQEVGQGDYGYTF; CDR3nt: TGCGCCAGCAGCCAAGAAGTCGGACAGGGGGACTATGGCTACACCTTC; abundance: -; d_gene: TRBD1; v_gene: TRBV4-3; j_gene: TRBJ1-2
CDR3aa: CASSLDNSYNEQFF; CDR3nt: TGTGCCAGCAGCTTAGATAACTCCTACAATGAGCAGTTCTTC; abundance: few; d_gene: -; v_gene: TRBV7-2; j_gene: TRBJ2-1
CDR3aa: CASSFLRGRGYTF; CDR3nt: TGTGCCAGCAGTTTTCTCAGGGGAAGGGGCTACACCTTC; abundance: -; d_gene: -; v_gene: TRBV28; j_gene: TRBJ1-2